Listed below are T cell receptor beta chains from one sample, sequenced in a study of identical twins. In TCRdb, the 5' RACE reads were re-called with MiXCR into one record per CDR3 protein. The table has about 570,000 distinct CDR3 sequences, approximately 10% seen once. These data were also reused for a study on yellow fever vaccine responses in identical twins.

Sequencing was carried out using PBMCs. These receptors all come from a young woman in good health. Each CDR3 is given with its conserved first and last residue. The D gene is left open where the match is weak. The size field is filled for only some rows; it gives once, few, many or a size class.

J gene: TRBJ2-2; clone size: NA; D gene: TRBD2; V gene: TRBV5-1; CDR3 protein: CASSPGGVTGELFF; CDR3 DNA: TGCGCCAGCAGCCCGGGGGGAGTCACCGGGGAGCTGTTTTTT
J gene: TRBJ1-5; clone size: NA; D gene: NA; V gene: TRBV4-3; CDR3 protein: CASSQERARNQPQHF; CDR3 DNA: TGCGCCAGCAGCCAAGAAAGGGCTCGCAATCAGCCCCAGCATTTT
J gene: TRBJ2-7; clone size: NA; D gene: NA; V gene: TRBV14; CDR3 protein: CASSDSNRNYEQYF; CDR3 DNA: TGTGCCAGCAGTGACAGTAATAGGAACTACGAGCAGTACTTC
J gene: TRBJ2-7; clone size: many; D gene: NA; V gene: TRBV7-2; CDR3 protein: CASSLLRGSYEQYF; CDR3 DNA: TGTGCCAGCAGCCTCCTGAGGGGCTCCTACGAGCAGTACTTC
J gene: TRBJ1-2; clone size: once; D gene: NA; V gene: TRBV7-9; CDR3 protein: CASSLAGTTTTNYGYTF; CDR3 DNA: TGTGCTAGCAGCTTAGCTGGGACAACAACCACTAACTATGGCTACACCTTC
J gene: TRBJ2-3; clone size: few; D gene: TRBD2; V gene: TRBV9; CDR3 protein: CASSVAVAGAGDTQYF; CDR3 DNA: TGTGCCAGCAGCGTAGCGGTAGCGGGGGCTGGAGATACGCAGTATTTT
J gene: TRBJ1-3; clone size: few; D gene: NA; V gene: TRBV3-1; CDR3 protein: CASSPINPSGNTIYF; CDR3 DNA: TGTGCCAGCAGCCCTATCAACCCTTCTGGAAACACCATATATTTT
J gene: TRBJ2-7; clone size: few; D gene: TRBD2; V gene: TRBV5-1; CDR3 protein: CASLPAVSGSYEQYF; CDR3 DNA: TGCGCCTCCCTCCCGGCGGTTAGCGGGAGTTACGAGCAGTACTTC
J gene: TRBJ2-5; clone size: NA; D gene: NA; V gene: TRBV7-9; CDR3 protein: CASSPLESGPETQYF; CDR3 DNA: TGTGCCAGCAGCCCGCTAGAGTCGGGCCCGGAGACCCAGTACTTC
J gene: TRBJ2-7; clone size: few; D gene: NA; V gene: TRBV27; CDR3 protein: CASSSTAGSYEQYF; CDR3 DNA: TGTGCCAGCAGCTCGACAGCCGGGAGCTACGAGCAGTACTTC
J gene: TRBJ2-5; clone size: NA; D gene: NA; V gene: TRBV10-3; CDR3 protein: CAISTDRKETQYF; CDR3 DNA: TGTGCCATCAGTACCGACAGGAAGGAGACCCAGTACTTC
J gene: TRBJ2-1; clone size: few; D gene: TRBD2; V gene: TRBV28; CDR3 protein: CASSSLAGSLRSSYNEQFF; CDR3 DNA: TGTGCCAGCAGTTCCTTAGCGGGATCCCTCAGGAGCTCCTACAATGAGCAGTTCTTC
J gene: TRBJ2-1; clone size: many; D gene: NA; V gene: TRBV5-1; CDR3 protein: CASSLAGQGYNEQFF; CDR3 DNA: TGTGCCAGCAGCTTAGCGGGACAGGGATACAATGAGCAGTTCTTC
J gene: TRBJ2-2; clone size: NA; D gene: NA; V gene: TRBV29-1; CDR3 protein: CSVAQGSGELFF; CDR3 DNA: TGCAGCGTTGCCCAGGGGTCCGGGGAGCTGTTTTTT
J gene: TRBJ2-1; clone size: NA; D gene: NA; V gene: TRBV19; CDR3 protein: CASSIARANEQFF; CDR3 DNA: TGTGCCAGTAGTATAGCCAGGGCCAATGAGCAGTTCTTC
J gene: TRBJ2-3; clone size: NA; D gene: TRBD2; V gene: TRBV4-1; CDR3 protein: CASSQDGLAGGYTDTQYF; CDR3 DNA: TGCGCCAGCAGCCAAGATGGACTAGCGGGGGGTTACACAGATACGCAGTATTTT
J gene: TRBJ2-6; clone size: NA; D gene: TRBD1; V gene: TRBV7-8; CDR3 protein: CASPDLGTDFSGANVLTF; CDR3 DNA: TGTGCCAGCCCCGACCTGGGGACAGACTTCTCTGGGGCCAACGTCCTGACTTTC
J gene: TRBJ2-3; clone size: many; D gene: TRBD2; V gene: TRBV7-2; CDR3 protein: CASSFSTSGVVTDTQYF; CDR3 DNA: TGTGCCAGCAGCTTTTCGACTAGCGGGGTAGTGACAGATACGCAGTATTTT
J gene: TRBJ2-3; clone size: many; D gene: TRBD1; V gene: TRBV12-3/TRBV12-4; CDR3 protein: CASSPAPTGGTDTQYF; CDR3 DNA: TGTGCCAGCAGTCCAGCCCCGACAGGGGGAACAGATACGCAGTATTTT
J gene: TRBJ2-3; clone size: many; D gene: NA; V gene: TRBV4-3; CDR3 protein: CASSQDQPLGPSTDTQYF; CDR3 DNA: TGCGCCAGCAGCCAAGATCAGCCTTTAGGTCCGAGCACAGATACGCAGTATTTT
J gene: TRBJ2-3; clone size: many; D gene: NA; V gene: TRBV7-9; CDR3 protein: CASSLDTRLGTQYF; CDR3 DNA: TGTGCCAGCAGCTTAGACACTAGGTTGGGTACGCAGTATTTT
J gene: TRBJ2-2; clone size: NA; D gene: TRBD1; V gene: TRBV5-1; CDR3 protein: CASSTTDRVDTGELFF; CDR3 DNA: TGCGCCAGCAGCACGACAGACAGGGTTGACACCGGGGAGCTGTTTTTT
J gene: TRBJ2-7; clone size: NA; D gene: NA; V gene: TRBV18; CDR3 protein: CASSPAGSSDEQYF; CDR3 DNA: TGTGCCAGCTCACCGGCAGGAAGTTCAGACGAGCAGTACTTC
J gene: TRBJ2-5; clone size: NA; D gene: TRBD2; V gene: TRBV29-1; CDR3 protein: CSVAGTSGRPSGETQYF; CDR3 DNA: TGCAGCGTGGCTGGGACTAGCGGGCGCCCCTCAGGGGAGACCCAGTACTTC
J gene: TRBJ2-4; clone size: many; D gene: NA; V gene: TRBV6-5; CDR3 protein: CASSYSGGTKNIQYF; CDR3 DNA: TGTGCCAGCAGTTACTCCGGAGGGACTAAAAACATTCAGTACTTC
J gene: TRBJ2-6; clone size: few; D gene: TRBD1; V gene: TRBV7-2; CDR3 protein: CASSRRGKSSGANVLTF; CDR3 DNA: TGTGCCAGCAGCCGCAGGGGGAAGAGCTCTGGGGCCAACGTCCTGACTTTC
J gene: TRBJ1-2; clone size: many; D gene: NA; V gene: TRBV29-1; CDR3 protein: CSVITHYGYTF; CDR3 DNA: TGCAGCGTAATAACCCACTATGGCTACACCTTC
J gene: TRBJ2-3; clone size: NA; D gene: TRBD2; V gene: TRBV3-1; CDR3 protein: CASSPFIAGGTTDTQYF; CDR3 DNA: TGTGCCAGCAGCCCCTTTATAGCGGGGGGGACCACAGATACGCAGTATTTT
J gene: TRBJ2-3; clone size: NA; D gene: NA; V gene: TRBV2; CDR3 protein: CASSVRGGGDTQYF; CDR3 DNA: TGTGCCAGCAGTGTCAGGGGTGGGGGAGATACGCAGTATTTT
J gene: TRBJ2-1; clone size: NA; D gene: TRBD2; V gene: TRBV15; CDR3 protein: CATSRDRASGVLLFF; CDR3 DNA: TGTGCCACCAGCAGAGATCGGGCTAGCGGAGTCCTCCTGTTCTTC
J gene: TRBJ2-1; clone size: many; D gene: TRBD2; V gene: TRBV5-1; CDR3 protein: CASSLDPSGRGNEQFF; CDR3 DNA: TGCGCCAGCAGCTTGGATCCTAGCGGGAGGGGGAATGAGCAGTTCTTC
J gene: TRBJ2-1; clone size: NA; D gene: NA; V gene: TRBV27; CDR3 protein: CASSENTGTPQFF; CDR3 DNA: TGTGCCAGCAGCGAAAATACCGGGACCCCTCAGTTCTTC
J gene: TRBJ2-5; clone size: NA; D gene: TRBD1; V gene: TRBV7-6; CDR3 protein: CASSTATGTVQETQYF; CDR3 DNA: TGTGCCAGCAGCACCGCCACCGGGACAGTCCAAGAGACCCAGTACTTC
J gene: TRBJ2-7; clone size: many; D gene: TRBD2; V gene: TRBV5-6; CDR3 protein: CASSWTSGRAYEQYF; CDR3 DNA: TGTGCCAGCAGCTGGACTAGCGGGAGGGCCTACGAGCAGTACTTC
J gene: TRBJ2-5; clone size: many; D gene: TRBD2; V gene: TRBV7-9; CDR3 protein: CASTPGGSGETQYF; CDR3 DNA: TGTGCCAGCACCCCGGGGGGTTCCGGGGAGACCCAGTACTTC
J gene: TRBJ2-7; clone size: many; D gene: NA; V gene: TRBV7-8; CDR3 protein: CASAQSSYEQYF; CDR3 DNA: TGTGCCAGCGCACAGAGCTCCTACGAGCAGTACTTC
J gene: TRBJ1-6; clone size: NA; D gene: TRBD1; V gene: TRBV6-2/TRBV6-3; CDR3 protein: CASSPSGLDRPSPLHF; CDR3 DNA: TGTGCCAGCAGCCCCTCTGGGCTGGACAGGCCTTCACCCCTCCACTTT
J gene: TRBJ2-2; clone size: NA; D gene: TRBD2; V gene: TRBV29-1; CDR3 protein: CSVGASGRAYTGELFF; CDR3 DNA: TGCAGCGTTGGGGCTAGCGGGAGGGCATACACCGGGGAGCTGTTTTTT
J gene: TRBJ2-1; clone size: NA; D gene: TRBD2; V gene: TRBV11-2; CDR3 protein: CASSLAPGLADEQFF; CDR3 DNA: TGTGCCAGCAGCTTAGCGCCGGGACTAGCCGATGAGCAGTTCTTC
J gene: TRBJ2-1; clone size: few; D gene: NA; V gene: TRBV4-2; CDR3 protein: CASSQVKGGLDNEQFF; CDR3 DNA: TGTGCCAGCAGCCAAGTAAAGGGAGGATTGGACAATGAGCAGTTCTTC
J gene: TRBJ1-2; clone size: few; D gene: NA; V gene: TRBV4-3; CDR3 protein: CASSQDGTGRDRGYTF; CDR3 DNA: TGCGCCAGCAGCCAAGATGGAACAGGGAGAGATCGTGGCTACACCTTC
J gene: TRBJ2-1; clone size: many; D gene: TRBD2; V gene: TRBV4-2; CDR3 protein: CASSQDSEGAGAYNEQFF; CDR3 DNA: TGTGCCAGCAGCCAAGATTCCGAGGGAGCGGGGGCCTACAATGAGCAGTTCTTC
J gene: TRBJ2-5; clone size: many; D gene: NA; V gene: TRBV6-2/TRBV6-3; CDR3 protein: CASSDRFETQYF; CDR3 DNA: TGTGCCAGCAGTGACAGGTTTGAGACCCAGTACTTC
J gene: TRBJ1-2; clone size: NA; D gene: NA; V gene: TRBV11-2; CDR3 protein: CASSLEGRQEGYTF; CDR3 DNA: TGTGCCAGCAGCTTAGAGGGGAGGCAGGAGGGCTACACCTTC
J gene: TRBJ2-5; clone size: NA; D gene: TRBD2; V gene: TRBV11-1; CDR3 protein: CASSRPTSGGATQETQYF; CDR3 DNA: TGTGCCAGCAGTCGACCTACCAGCGGGGGGGCCACCCAAGAGACCCAGTACTTC
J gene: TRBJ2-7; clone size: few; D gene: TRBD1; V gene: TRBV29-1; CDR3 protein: CSAESDRGGGEQYF; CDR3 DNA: TGCAGCGCAGAATCGGACAGGGGAGGTGGCGAGCAGTACTTC
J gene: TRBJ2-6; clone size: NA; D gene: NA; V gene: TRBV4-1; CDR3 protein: CASSPPNMISGANVLTF; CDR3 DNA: TGCGCCAGCAGCCCACCAAACATGATCTCTGGGGCCAACGTCCTGACTTTC
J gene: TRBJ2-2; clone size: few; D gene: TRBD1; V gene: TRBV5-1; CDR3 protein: CASSGTGFLTGELFF; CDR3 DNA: TGCGCCAGCAGCGGGACAGGGTTCCTCACCGGGGAGCTGTTTTTT
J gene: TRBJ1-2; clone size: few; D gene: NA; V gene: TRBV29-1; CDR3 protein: CSVVTSYGYTF; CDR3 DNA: TGCAGCGTTGTAACGAGCTATGGCTACACCTTC
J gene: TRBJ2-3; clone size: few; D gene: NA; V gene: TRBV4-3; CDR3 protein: CASSQDGGAQDTQYF; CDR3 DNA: TGCGCCAGCAGCCAAGATGGCGGAGCGCAGGATACGCAGTATTTT